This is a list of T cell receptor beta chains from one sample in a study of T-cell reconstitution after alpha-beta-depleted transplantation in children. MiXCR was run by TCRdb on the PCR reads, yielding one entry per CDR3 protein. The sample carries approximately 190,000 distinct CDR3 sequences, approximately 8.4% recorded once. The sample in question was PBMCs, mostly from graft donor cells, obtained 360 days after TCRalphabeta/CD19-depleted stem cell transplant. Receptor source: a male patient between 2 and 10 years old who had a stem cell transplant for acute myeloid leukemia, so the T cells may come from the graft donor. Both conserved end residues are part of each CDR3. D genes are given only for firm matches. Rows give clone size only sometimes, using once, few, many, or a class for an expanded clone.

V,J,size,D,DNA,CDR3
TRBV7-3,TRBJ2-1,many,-,TGTGCCAGCAGCTTAGTTAGTTGGGCTGAGCAGTTCTTC,CASSLVSWAEQFF
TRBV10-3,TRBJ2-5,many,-,TGTGCCATCAGGGGGGGCCCGTACCAAGAGACCCAGTACTTC,CAIRGGPYQETQYF
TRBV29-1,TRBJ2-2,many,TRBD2,TGCAGCGTTCTAGCGGTGGGGGGCGGGGAGCTGTTTTTT,CSVLAVGGGELFF
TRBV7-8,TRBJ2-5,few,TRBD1,TGTGCCAGCAGCCCTCTAGGGACAGGGGATTTAATGGTAGAGACCCAGTACTTC,CASSPLGTGDLMVETQYF
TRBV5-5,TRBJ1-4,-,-,TGTGCCAGCAGCTTGAGCGGGGCAGTGGGAAAACTGTTTTTT,CASSLSGAVGKLFF
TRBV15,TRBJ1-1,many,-,TGTGCCACCAGCAGAGAAGGACACCTGAACACTGAAGCTTTCTTT,CATSREGHLNTEAFF
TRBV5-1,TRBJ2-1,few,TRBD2,TGCGCCAGCAGATCGTCGGGACTAGCATTTTACAATGAGCAGTTCTTC,CASRSSGLAFYNEQFF
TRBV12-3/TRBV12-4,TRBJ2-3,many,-,TGTGCCAGTACCGCTGCAGATACGCAGTATTTT,CASTAADTQYF
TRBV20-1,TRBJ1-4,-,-,TGCAGTAGCCAACCGGATACTAATGAAAAACTGTTTTTT,CSSQPDTNEKLFF
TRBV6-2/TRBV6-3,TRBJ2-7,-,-,TGTGCCAGCAGTTATTATCCAGGGTTCAGATCCTACGAGCAGTACTTC,CASSYYPGFRSYEQYF
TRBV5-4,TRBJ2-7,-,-,TGTGCCAGCAGCTTGACTAGTGGGAGCTCCTACGAGCAGTACTTC,CASSLTSGSSYEQYF